Sequencing of this TCR beta chain was carried out in a study of cytomegalovirus exposure and HLA in healthy donors. Study findings and constraints: In an earlier analysis, productive rearrangement rates for most beta V segments clustered near 87% or 30%.

In regard to this clone: As yet, its antigen is unknown.

PCR amplification relied on 60 Vbeta primers (plus 13 Jbeta primers). Some clones are missing from TCRdb's copy, which holds only in-frame ones; the method was immunoSEQ multiplex PCR. The table lists about 110,000 clones, 70% to 80% of them singletons. This TCR came from a woman between 40 and 55 years old in good health and CMV-seropositive. Material: PBMCs.

The CDR3 here is CASSLAPGTEAFF. The DNA of the CDR3 is TGTGCCAGCAGCTTGGCCCCCGGGACTGAAGCTTTCTTT. This sequence joins TRBV5-6 and TRBJ1-1; D ambiguous. The germline V gene encodes CDR1 SGHDT and CDR2 YYEEEE. Trimming removed 0 bases from V and 5 bases from J, with 8 bases in between. The CDR3 extends over 13 amino acids.